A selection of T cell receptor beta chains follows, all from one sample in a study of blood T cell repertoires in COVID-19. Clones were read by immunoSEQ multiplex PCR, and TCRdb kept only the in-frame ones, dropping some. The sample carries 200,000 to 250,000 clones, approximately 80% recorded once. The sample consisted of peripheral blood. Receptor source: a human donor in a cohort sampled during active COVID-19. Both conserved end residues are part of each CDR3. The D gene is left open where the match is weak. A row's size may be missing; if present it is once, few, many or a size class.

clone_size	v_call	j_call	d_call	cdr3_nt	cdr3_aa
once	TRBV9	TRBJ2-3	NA	TGTGCCAGCAGCGTAGTGACTAGCACAGATACGCAGTATTTT	CASSVVTSTDTQYF
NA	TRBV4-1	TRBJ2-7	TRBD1	TGCGCCAGCAGCCAAGTTTGGGGACAGACATACGAGCAGTACTTC	CASSQVWGQTYEQYF
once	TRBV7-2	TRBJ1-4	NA	TGTGCCAGCAGCCAGGACAGTCCTAATGAAAAACTGTTTTTT	CASSQDSPNEKLFF
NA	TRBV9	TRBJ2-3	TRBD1	TGTGCCAGCAGCCCCGGAGAGGGGGCCCCCAGCACAGATACGCAGTATTTT	CASSPGEGAPSTDTQYF
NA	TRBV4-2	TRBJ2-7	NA	TGTGCCAGCAGCCGCTTGGAGCTCTCCTACGAGCAGTACTTC	CASSRLELSYEQYF
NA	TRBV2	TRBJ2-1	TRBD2	TGTGCCAGCAGGACTACTAGCGGGGTTTACAATGAGCAGTTCTTC	CASRTTSGVYNEQFF
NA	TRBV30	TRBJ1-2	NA	TGTGCCTGGAGTGTAGGGGCGGACTATGGCTACACCTTC	CAWSVGADYGYTF
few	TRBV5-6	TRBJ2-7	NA	TGTGCCAGCAGCCTAGCAGTTAGCCAGTACGAGCAGTACTTC	CASSLAVSQYEQYF
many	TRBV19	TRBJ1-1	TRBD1	TGTGCCAGTAGCCGACTACAGGGGGCTGGGACTGAAGCTTTCTTT	CASSRLQGAGTEAFF
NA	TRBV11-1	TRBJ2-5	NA	TGTGCCAGCAGCCCCTGGAGGGGCGTGGGGACCCAGTACTTC	CASSPWRGVGTQYF
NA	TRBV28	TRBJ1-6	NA	TGTGCCATCACCTTGGCGGGACCGAATTCACCCCTCCACTTT	CAITLAGPNSPLHF
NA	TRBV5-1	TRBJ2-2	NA	TGCGCCAGCAGCTCTGGCGACTCAGGGGTCGGGGAGCTGTTTTTT	CASSSGDSGVGELFF
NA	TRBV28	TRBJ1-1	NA	TGTGCCAGCAGCCCCTTGAACACTGAAGCTTTCTTT	CASSPLNTEAFF
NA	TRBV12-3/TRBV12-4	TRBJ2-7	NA	TGTGCCAGCAGTCTGAGGCACGAGCAGTACTTC	CASSLRHEQYF
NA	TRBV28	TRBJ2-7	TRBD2	TGTGCCAGCAGTTTGTCGGCTAGCGGGAGTCGCGAGCAGTACTTC	CASSLSASGSREQYF
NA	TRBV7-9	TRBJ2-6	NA	TGTGCCAGCAGCTTACGGGTCTCTGGGGCCAACGTCCTGACTTTC	CASSLRVSGANVLTF
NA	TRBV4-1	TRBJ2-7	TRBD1	TGCGCCAGCAGCCGACTAACTGGGACAGCCCTCACCCACTACGAGCAGTACTTC	CASSRLTGTALTHYEQYF
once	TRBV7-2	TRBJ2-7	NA	TGTGCCAGCAGCTTAGTCTCCCTAAAGGCGGGCGAGCAGTACTTC	CASSLVSLKAGEQYF
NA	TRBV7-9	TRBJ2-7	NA	TGTGCCAGCAGGCCTCAGACTACCTACGAGCAGTACTTC	CASRPQTTYEQYF
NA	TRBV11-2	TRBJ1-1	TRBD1	TGTGCCAGCAGCTCAGACAGGGTAACCGCTTTCTTT	CASSSDRVTAFF
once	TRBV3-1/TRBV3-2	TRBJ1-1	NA	TGTGCCAGCAGCCAAAGTTTTTCGGTGAACACTGAAGCTTTCTTT	CASSQSFSVNTEAFF
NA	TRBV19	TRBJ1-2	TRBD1	TGTGCCAGTAGTAACAGGGGCGGGGAGGACTATGGCTACACCTTC	CASSNRGGEDYGYTF
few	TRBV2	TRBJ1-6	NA	TGTGCCAGCCTTTTCGACAGGAGCTATAATTCACCCCTCCACTTT	CASLFDRSYNSPLHF
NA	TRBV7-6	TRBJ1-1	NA	TGTGCCAGCAGCGTAGAGGAAGGGGTTTTCATGAACACTGAAGCTTTCTTT	CASSVEEGVFMNTEAFF
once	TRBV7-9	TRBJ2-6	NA	TGTGCCAGCAGCTTAAGCCGGGTAAACTCTGGGGCCAACGTCCTGACTTTC	CASSLSRVNSGANVLTF
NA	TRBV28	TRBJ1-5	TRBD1	TGTGCCAGCAGTTTCGAACAGGGGGCTGGGAGGCAGCCCCAGCATTTT	CASSFEQGAGRQPQHF
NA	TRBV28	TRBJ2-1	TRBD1	TGTGCCAGCAGTTGGACAGGAGACTTCAATGAGCAGTTCTTC	CASSWTGDFNEQFF
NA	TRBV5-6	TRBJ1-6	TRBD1	TGTGCCAGCAGGCCGACAGGGGTGGATAATTCACCCCTCCACTTT	CASRPTGVDNSPLHF
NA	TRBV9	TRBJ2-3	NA	TGTGCCAGCAGCGTGGAGCCTCGTGCAAATACAGATACGCAGTATTTT	CASSVEPRANTDTQYF
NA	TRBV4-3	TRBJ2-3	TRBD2	TGCGCCAGCAGCCATGACGGGGGCGGGGGGGGCACAGATACGCAGTATTTT	CASSHDGGGGGTDTQYF
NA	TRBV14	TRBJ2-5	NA	TGTGCCAGCAGCCAGTTGAAATCACGAGGGGAGACCCAGTACTTC	CASSQLKSRGETQYF
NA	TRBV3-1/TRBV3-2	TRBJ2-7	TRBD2	TGTGCCAGCAGCCAACCGCGGGGGGAGCAGTACTTC	CASSQPRGEQYF
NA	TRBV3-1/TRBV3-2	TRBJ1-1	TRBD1	TGTGCCAGCAGCCGCCCCGGGACAGGGAACACTGAAGCTTTCTTT	CASSRPGTGNTEAFF
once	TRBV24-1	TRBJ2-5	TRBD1	TGTGCCACCAGTGACCGGGACAGGGGGTCTCTACCCCGTGAGACCCAGTACTTC	CATSDRDRGSLPRETQYF
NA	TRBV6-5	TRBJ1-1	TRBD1	TGTGCCAGCAGAGACAGGGGGCTGAACGCTGAAGCTTTCTTT	CASRDRGLNAEAFF
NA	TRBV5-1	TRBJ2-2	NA	TGCGCCAGCAGCTTGGTTGGGGGCCGAAACACCGGGGAGCTGTTTTTT	CASSLVGGRNTGELFF
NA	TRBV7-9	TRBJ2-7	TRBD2	TGTGCCAGCAGCCCCCCTTCGCGGGAGTCCCCCTACGAGCAGTACTTC	CASSPPSRESPYEQYF
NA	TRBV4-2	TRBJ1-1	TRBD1	TGTGCCAGCAGCCTAATCCGGGACAGACAGAACACTGAAGCTTTCTTT	CASSLIRDRQNTEAFF
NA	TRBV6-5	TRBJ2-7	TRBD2	TGTGCCAGCAGGACTAGCGGGAGCTACGAGCAGTACTTC	CASRTSGSYEQYF
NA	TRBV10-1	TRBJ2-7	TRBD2	TGCGCCAGCAGGGGACTAGCGGGAGGGCCTCGGTACGAGCAGTACTTC	CASRGLAGGPRYEQYF
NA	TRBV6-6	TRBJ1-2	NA	TGTGCCAGCAGTTTTCGGACAGACCCTAACTATGGCTACACCTTC	CASSFRTDPNYGYTF
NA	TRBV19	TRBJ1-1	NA	TGTGCCAGTAGTAAGGGTAGGTCGGGGGGTGTCACTGAAGCTTTCTTT	CASSKGRSGGVTEAFF
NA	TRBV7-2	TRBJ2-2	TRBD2	TGTGCCAGCAGCTTGACTAGCGGGGGGAACGCCGGGGAGCTGTTTTTT	CASSLTSGGNAGELFF
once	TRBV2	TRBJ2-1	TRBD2	TGTGCCAGCAGCGTTCTAGCGGGGGGGCTCAATGAGCAGTTCTTC	CASSVLAGGLNEQFF
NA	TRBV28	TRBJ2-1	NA	TGTGCCAGCAGTTCCACAGGGAGAAGGTCCTCCTACAATGAGCAGTTCTTC	CASSSTGRRSSYNEQFF